This T cell receptor beta chain is drawn from a study of radiation and T cells in renal cell carcinoma. Study details: Nephrectomy followed 15 Gy stereotactic body radiation by 4 weeks.

Sequencing used immunoSEQ multiplex PCR; TCRdb keeps in-frame clones, though not all of them. The sample includes about 150,000 clones, about 91% of them seen just once. Overall study findings and caveats: Top tumor clonotypes rose in blood 2 weeks post-radiation, then contracted.

As to time point: blood 2 weeks post-SBRT. Treatment defined: 15 Gy SBRT to primary tumor, nephrectomy 4 weeks later. Blood was sampled at baseline, 2 weeks and 4 weeks after SBRT. This renal cell carcinoma was of the clear cell type. A word on this clone: Its antigen is unidentified.

V shed 5 bases and J 2 bases; nucleotides not matched to a gene: 8. Germline CDR1 and CDR2: SEHNR and FQNEAQ (reference sequence). The CDR3 consists of 15 residues. This rearrangement joins TRBV7-9 to TRBJ1-1, with 7 nucleotides matching TRBD1. Sequencing used blood, obtained from a patient whose treatment included radiotherapy and nephrectomy. The clonotype comes from a woman between 45 and 65 years old with renal cell carcinoma. The CDR3 reads CASSRSGGLNTEAFF. For the CDR3, the DNA is TGTGCCAGCAGCCGGTCAGGGGGGTTAAACACTGAAGCTTTCTTT.